These T cell receptor beta chains were read from a single sample in a study of T cells in Graves' hyperthyroidism and ophthalmopathy. TCRdb re-called the multiplex PCR reads with MiXCR, one entry per CDR3 protein. The sample shows 350,000 or so distinct CDR3 sequences, approximately 18% of them seen only once. The specimen sequenced was blood. Every receptor here comes from a woman aged 25 to 39 with Graves' hyperthyroidism that later progressed to Graves' ophthalmopathy. Both conserved end residues are part of each CDR3. A D gene is named only where the DNA matches it firmly. Clone size is shown for a subset of rows, as once, few, many or a class of expanded clone.

CDR3aa	CDR3nt	v_gene	abundance	j_gene	d_gene
CASSLDGSSGRKTQYF	TGCGCCAGCAGCTTGGACGGGAGTAGCGGGAGAAAGACCCAGTACTTC	TRBV5-1	few	TRBJ2-5	TRBD2
CSASQFDRLPKDTEAFF	TGCAGTGCTTCTCAATTCGACAGGCTCCCAAAGGACACTGAAGCTTTCTTT	TRBV20-1	few	TRBJ1-1	NA
CASSPFGLAGENFYNEQFF	TGCGCCAGCAGCCCCTTTGGACTAGCGGGAGAGAACTTCTACAATGAGCAGTTCTTC	TRBV5-1	many	TRBJ2-1	TRBD2
CAIREGQSNTEAFF	TGTGCCATCAGGGAGGGACAGTCGAACACTGAAGCTTTCTTT	TRBV10-3	many	TRBJ1-1	TRBD1
CASSGSVGEQYF	TGTGCCAGCAGTGGGAGTGTCGGCGAGCAGTACTTC	TRBV2	NA	TRBJ2-7	NA
CASKIRREITDTQYF	TGTGCCAGCAAAATTCGGCGGGAGATAACAGATACGCAGTATTTT	TRBV11-2	NA	TRBJ2-3	TRBD2
CASSYPRDTEAFF	TGTGCCAGCAGTTATCCTAGGGACACTGAAGCTTTCTTT	TRBV28	many	TRBJ1-1	NA
CASSQQTGVNPNYGYTF	TGCGCCAGCAGCCAACAGACAGGGGTCAACCCTAACTATGGCTACACCTTC	TRBV4-1	few	TRBJ1-2	TRBD1
CASSQDLLRAEDSTDTQYF	TGTGCCAGCAGCCAAGACCTACTTCGAGCTGAGGATAGCACAGATACGCAGTATTTT	TRBV4-2	NA	TRBJ2-3	NA
CSARMKYSNQPQHF	TGCAGTGCTAGAATGAAATATAGCAATCAGCCCCAGCATTTT	TRBV20-1	NA	TRBJ1-5	NA
CASSQWVGGTYEQYF	TGTGCCAGCAGCCAATGGGTAGGCGGCACCTACGAGCAGTACTTC	TRBV3-1	many	TRBJ2-7	NA
CATMTSGPIYEQYF	TGTGCCACGATGACTAGCGGACCAATCTACGAGCAGTACTTC	TRBV10-3	NA	TRBJ2-7	TRBD2
CASSYSGSSNEQFF	TGTGCCAGCAGTTATAGCGGGAGCTCCAATGAGCAGTTCTTC	TRBV27	many	TRBJ2-1	TRBD2
CASSLGRTGASGYTF	TGTGCCAGCAGTTTAGGGCGGACAGGGGCGTCTGGCTACACCTTC	TRBV28	many	TRBJ1-2	TRBD1
CASRLTYSASYNEQFF	TGTGCCAGCAGGCTTACTTACTCAGCCTCCTACAATGAGCAGTTCTTC	TRBV6-1	few	TRBJ2-1	NA
CASSQNREMNTEAFF	TGTGCCAGCAGCCAAAATAGAGAAATGAACACTGAAGCTTTCTTT	TRBV7-3	NA	TRBJ1-1	NA
CASSPTTGGNYGYTF	TGTGCCAGCAGCCCCACCACTGGGGGAAACTATGGCTACACCTTC	TRBV11-2	many	TRBJ1-2	NA
CASSPSTPATSYEQYF	TGTGCCAGCTCACCTTCTACACCTGCCACCTCCTACGAGCAGTACTTC	TRBV18	many	TRBJ2-7	NA
CASSLGQGAAGELFF	TGTGCCAGCAGCTTGGGACAGGGGGCCGCCGGGGAGCTGTTTTTT	TRBV5-5	NA	TRBJ2-2	TRBD1
CASSLDAYTQYF	TGTGCCAGCAGTTTAGACGCCTATACGCAGTATTTT	TRBV12-3/TRBV12-4	many	TRBJ2-3	NA
CASSFDHSGSHSPLHF	TGTGCCAGCAGTTTTGATCACTCCGGGAGCCACTCACCCCTCCACTTT	TRBV12-3/TRBV12-4	many	TRBJ1-6	NA
CSVDRLNTEAFF	TGCAGCGTTGACAGATTGAACACTGAAGCTTTCTTT	TRBV29-1	many	TRBJ1-1	NA
CAWGKQGVETQYF	TGTGCCTGGGGGAAACAGGGCGTAGAGACCCAGTACTTC	TRBV30	many	TRBJ2-5	NA
CASKAGTYNTGELFF	TGTGCCAGCAAGGCCGGGACTTATAACACCGGGGAGCTGTTTTTT	TRBV12-3/TRBV12-4	many	TRBJ2-2	NA
CSARDMVAGWGNSPLHF	TGCAGTGCTAGAGATATGGTAGCAGGGTGGGGAAATTCACCCCTCCACTTT	TRBV20-1	many	TRBJ1-6	NA
CASSMGSGNTIYF	TGTGCCAGTAGTATGGGGTCTGGAAACACCATATATTTT	TRBV19	NA	TRBJ1-3	NA
CASSTGQGYTDTQYF	TGTGCCAGCAGTACGGGGCAGGGGTATACAGATACGCAGTATTTT	TRBV12-3/TRBV12-4	NA	TRBJ2-3	NA
CASRQDRVTNEKLFF	TGTGCCAGCAGGCAGGACAGGGTAACTAATGAAAAACTGTTTTTT	TRBV2	many	TRBJ1-4	TRBD1
CASSGAERGAETQYF	TGTGCCAGCAGTGGCGCGGAGAGGGGCGCGGAGACCCAGTACTTC	TRBV2	many	TRBJ2-5	NA
CASSHSGTGISDTQYF	TGTGCCAGCAGCCACTCCGGGACAGGGATATCAGATACGCAGTATTTT	TRBV4-2	NA	TRBJ2-3	TRBD1
CASSVLRGDYNEQFF	TGTGCCAGCAGTGTGCTCAGGGGAGATTACAATGAGCAGTTCTTC	TRBV2	many	TRBJ2-1	NA
CAGSYSISRGGHEQYF	TGTGCCGGCAGTTACTCGATCAGTAGGGGCGGCCACGAGCAGTACTTC	TRBV6-2/TRBV6-3	NA	TRBJ2-7	NA
CASSPRVEGAYNEQFF	TGTGCCAGCTCACCACGGGTGGAGGGGGCCTACAATGAGCAGTTCTTC	TRBV18	many	TRBJ2-1	NA
CASSRIGGTDTQYF	TGTGCCAGCAGTCGTATAGGGGGCACAGATACGCAGTATTTT	TRBV27	many	TRBJ2-3	NA
CASSGEYNEQFF	TGTGCCAGCTCCGGGGAATACAATGAGCAGTTCTTC	TRBV13	few	TRBJ2-1	NA
CSVRQGGTEAFF	TGCAGCGTCAGACAGGGAGGCACTGAAGCTTTCTTT	TRBV29-1	many	TRBJ1-1	TRBD1
CACSLGLAGPSYNEQFF	TGCGCCTGCAGCCTAGGACTAGCGGGCCCTTCCTACAATGAGCAGTTCTTC	TRBV5-1	many	TRBJ2-1	TRBD2
CASSPYPDMEDTGELFF	TGCGCCAGCAGCCCCTATCCGGACATGGAGGACACCGGGGAGCTGTTTTTT	TRBV5-1	few	TRBJ2-2	NA
CASSLAQKLTIDYNEQFF	TGTGCCAGCAGCTTGGCGCAGAAACTAACGATCGACTACAATGAGCAGTTCTTC	TRBV5-6	many	TRBJ2-1	NA
CASSLLPQPLFNYGYTF	TGTGCCAGCAGTTTACTACCGCAGCCCCTTTTTAACTATGGCTACACCTTC	TRBV27	many	TRBJ1-2	NA
CASSPGGRAHLNTGELFF	TGTGCCAGCAGCCCCGGTGGCAGGGCCCACCTGAACACCGGGGAGCTGTTTTTT	TRBV2	medium-sized	TRBJ2-2	NA
CSARRQSFGSPLHF	TGCAGTGCTAGACGCCAGTCTTTCGGCTCACCCCTCCACTTT	TRBV20-1	many	TRBJ1-6	NA
CASRTARGDSQETQYF	TGTGCCAGCAGAACTGCCAGGGGAGATTCTCAAGAGACCCAGTACTTC	TRBV11-2	many	TRBJ2-5	NA
CASIRTSGNNEQFF	TGTGCCAGCATAAGGACTAGCGGGAACAATGAGCAGTTCTTC	TRBV2	medium-sized	TRBJ2-1	TRBD2
CASSQDVTGLMNTEAFF	TGTGCCAGCAGCCAAGATGTTACAGGACTTATGAACACTGAAGCTTTCTTT	TRBV3-1	many	TRBJ1-1	NA
CASSPGWAYNSPLHF	TGTGCCAGCAGTCCGGGCTGGGCCTATAATTCACCCCTCCACTTT	TRBV28	many	TRBJ1-6	NA
CASSTPSGGSYEQYF	TGTGCCAGTAGTACCCCCTCGGGAGGTTCCTACGAGCAGTACTTC	TRBV19	many	TRBJ2-7	TRBD2
CAISPQYGGSYEQYF	TGTGCCATCAGTCCCCAGTACGGGGGCTCCTACGAGCAGTACTTC	TRBV10-3	few	TRBJ2-7	NA
CASSQEGFTGYGYTF	TGTGCCAGCAGCCAAGAGGGGTTTACGGGCTATGGCTACACCTTC	TRBV4-2	many	TRBJ1-2	NA
CASSQDRSAFF	TGTGCCAGCAGCCAAGATCGGTCAGCTTTCTTT	TRBV3-1	many	TRBJ1-1	NA
CASRAGRGTEAFF	TGTGCCAGTAGGGCGGGCCGGGGAACTGAAGCTTTCTTT	TRBV19	many	TRBJ1-1	NA
CSARGGGRETQYF	TGCAGCGCCCGCGGGGGTGGCCGAGAGACCCAGTACTTC	TRBV29-1	NA	TRBJ2-5	TRBD2
CASSLYVGYTDTQYF	TGTGCCAGCAGTTTATATGTTGGTTACACAGATACGCAGTATTTT	TRBV27	many	TRBJ2-3	NA
CASSYSRSGGRIGETQYF	TGTGCCAGCAGTTACTCGAGGAGCGGGGGACGGATCGGAGAGACCCAGTACTTC	TRBV6-5	many	TRBJ2-5	TRBD2